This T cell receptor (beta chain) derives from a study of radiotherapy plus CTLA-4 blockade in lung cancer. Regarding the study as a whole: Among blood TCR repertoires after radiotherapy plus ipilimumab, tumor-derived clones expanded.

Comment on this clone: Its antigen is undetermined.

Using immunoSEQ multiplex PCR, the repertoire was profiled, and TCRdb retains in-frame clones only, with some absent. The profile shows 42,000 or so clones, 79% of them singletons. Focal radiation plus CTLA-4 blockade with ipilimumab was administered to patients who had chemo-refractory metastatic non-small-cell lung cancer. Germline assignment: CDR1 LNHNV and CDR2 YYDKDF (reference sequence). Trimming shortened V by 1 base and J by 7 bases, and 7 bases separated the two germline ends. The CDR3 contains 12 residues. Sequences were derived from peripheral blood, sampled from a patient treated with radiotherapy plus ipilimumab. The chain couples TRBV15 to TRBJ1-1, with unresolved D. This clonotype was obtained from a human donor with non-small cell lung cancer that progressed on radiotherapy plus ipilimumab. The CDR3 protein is CATSRGHSEAFF. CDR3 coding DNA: TGTGCCACCAGCAGAGGCCATAGTGAAGCTTTCTTT.